Sequencing of this T cell receptor (beta chain) was carried out in a study of blood T cells in healthy people across ages. Per the germline V gene, CDR1 is MGHRA and CDR2 is YSYEKL. The CDR3 is 18 residues long. After removal of 1 base from V and 1 base from J, the junction contained 9 bases not matched to a gene. A J-beta primer mix and a sample-barcoded 5' primer were used in a second PCR of about 6 to 12 cycles. TCRdb reprocessed the 5' RACE reads via MiXCR and lists one record per CDR3 protein. The data contain about 1.1 million distinct CDR3 sequences, more than 30% of them singletons. This TCR was recovered from a man between 18 and 35 years old in good health. The sample was blood. This chain uses TRBV4-1 with TRBJ1-5; 8 bases are a match to TRBD1. The CDR3 protein is CASSQGTMTGDSNQPQHF. Here the CDR3 DNA reads TGCGCCAGCAGCCAAGGGACCATGACAGGGGACAGCAATCAGCCCCAGCATTTT.